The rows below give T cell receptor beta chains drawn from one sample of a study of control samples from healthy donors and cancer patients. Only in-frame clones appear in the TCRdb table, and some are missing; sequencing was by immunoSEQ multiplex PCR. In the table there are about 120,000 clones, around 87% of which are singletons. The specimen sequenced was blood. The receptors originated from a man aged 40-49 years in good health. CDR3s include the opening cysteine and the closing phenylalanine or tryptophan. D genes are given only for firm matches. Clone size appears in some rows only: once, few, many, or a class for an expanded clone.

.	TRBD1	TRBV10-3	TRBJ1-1	CAISESGTGAGTEAFF	TGTGCCATCAGTGAGTCAGGGACAGGGGCCGGCACTGAAGCTTTCTTT
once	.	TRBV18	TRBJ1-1	CASSEARNTEAFF	TGTGCCAGCTCGGAGGCCCGGAACACTGAAGCTTTCTTT
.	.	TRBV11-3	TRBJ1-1	CASSLDTWGHTEAFF	TGTGCCAGCAGCTTAGACACCTGGGGGCACACTGAAGCTTTCTTT
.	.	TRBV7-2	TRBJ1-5	CASSQQGQGPQHF	TGTGCCAGCAGCCAGCAGGGACAAGGGCCCCAGCATTTT
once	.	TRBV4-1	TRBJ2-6	CASSPRFSTGANVLTF	TGCGCCAGCAGCCCCCGGTTCTCGACTGGGGCCAACGTCCTGACTTTC
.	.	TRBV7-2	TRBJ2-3	CASSLGGFGTDTQYF	TGTGCCAGCAGCTTAGGGGGTTTCGGGACAGATACGCAGTATTTT
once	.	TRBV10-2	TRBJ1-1	CASSEGGGHMNTEAFF	TGCGCCAGCAGTGAAGGGGGGGGGCACATGAACACTGAAGCTTTCTTT
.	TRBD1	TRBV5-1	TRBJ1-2	CASSWTGGENGYTF	TGCGCCAGCAGCTGGACAGGGGGTGAGAATGGCTACACCTTC
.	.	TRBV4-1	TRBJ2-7	CASSQGSYEQYF	TGCGCCAGCAGCCAAGGCAGCTACGAGCAGTACTTC
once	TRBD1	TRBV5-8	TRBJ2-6	CASSKTGGSGANVLTF	TGTGCCAGCAGCAAGACAGGGGGATCTGGGGCCAACGTCCTGACTTTC
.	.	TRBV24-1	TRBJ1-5	CATRDSWNQPQHF	TGTGCCACCAGGGACAGCTGGAATCAGCCCCAGCATTTT
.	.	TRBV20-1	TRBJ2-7	CSANPEDEQYF	TGCAGTGCCAACCCCGAGGACGAGCAGTACTTC
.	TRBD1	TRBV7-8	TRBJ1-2	CASSLASHRGARYGYTF	TGTGCCAGCAGCTTAGCGTCCCACAGGGGAGCACGCTATGGCTACACCTTC
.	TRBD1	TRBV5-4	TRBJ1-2	CASSLLGQGNLNYGYTF	TGTGCCAGCAGCTTGCTTGGACAGGGGAATTTGAACTATGGCTACACCTTC
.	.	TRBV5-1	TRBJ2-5	CASSLMGRTMETQYF	TGCGCCAGCAGCTTGATGGGACGAACGATGGAGACCCAGTACTTC
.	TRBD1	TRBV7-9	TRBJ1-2	CASSLGEDRGLLGYTF	TGTGCCAGCAGCTTAGGGGAGGACAGGGGGCTTCTTGGCTACACCTTC
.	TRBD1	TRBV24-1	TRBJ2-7	CATSDPTGEDSYEQYF	TGTGCCACCAGTGACCCGACAGGGGAGGACTCCTACGAGCAGTACTTC
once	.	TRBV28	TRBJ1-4	CASSSTVATNEKLFF	TGTGCCAGCAGTTCAACAGTGGCAACTAATGAAAAACTGTTTTTT